This T cell receptor beta chain was sequenced during a study of control samples from healthy donors and cancer patients. Sequencing used immunoSEQ multiplex PCR; TCRdb keeps in-frame clones, though not all of them. The table includes around 180,000 clones, around 88% detected once. The length of the CDR3 is 14 residues. In germline, CDR1 is SGHAT, CDR2 FQDESV (reference sequence). V lost 5 bases and J lost 2, with 12 bases in between. The rearrangement joins TRBV11-1 to TRBJ2-5; D is tentatively TRBD1 or TRBD2 (5 bases each). The receptor comes from a woman under 40 in good health. Sequenced input: blood. The CDR3 is CASSPLEGQETQYF. The CDR3 region has the DNA TGTGCCAGCAGCCCCCTCGAGGGGCAAGAGACCCAGTACTTC.